Each of the 29 T cell receptor beta chains below was sequenced from the same sample in a study of blood T cell repertoires in COVID-19. Measured with immunoSEQ multiplex PCR; TCRdb has only the in-frame clones, and not every one. The table includes about 67,000 clones, 87% detected once. The source material was peripheral blood. The receptors stem from a woman aged 80 or over with acute or convalescent COVID-19.

The CDR3 nucleotides are TGCGCCTCCTCTTCGGTGACTGGGGCCAACGTCCTGACTTTC. It is translated as CASSSVTGANVLTF. V and J are TRBV5-1 and TRBJ2-6; D call uncertain. The CDR3 loop spans 14 amino acids. V was pared by 10 bases and J by 2 bases, with 13 bases between. Germline CDR1 and CDR2: SGHRS and YFSETQ.

V and J are TRBV9 and TRBJ2-2; TRBD2 might be the D (6 bases). This CDR3 is built from 16 residues. V was shortened by 2 bases and J by 3 bases, with 14 bases between the two germline ends. Germline lookup yields CDR1 SGDLS and CDR2 YYNGEE. DNA for the CDR3: TGTGCCAGCAGCGTTAGTCCTCGCGGGGACACCGGGGAGCTGTTTTTT. This gives the protein CASSVSPRGDTGELFF.

V usage is TRBV28 and J usage is TRBJ2-7; D is undetermined. The germline V gene has CDR1 MDHEN and CDR2 SYDVKM. Trimming cost V 3 bases and J 4 bases, with 7 bases left between them. The CDR3 sequence is 12 residues long. CDR3 coding DNA: TGTGCCAGCAGTTTTACGGAGTACGAGCAGTACTTC. This translates into CASSFTEYEQYF.

The chain combines TRBV5-1 with TRBJ2-7; TRBD2 matches 8 bases. Trimming cost V 4 bases and J 5 bases; bases outside gene matches: 8. Per germline, CDR1 SGHRS and CDR2 YFSETQ. The CDR3 consists of 14 residues. For the CDR3, the DNA is TGCGCCAGCAGCCAAGGGACTAGTCCACACGAGCAGTACTTC. This encodes CASSQGTSPHEQYF.

The V call is TRBV7-9, the J call TRBJ2-7; D is uncertain. V was cut by 5 bases and J by 4 bases, with 9 bases left in between. The CDR3 extends over 12 amino acids. Germline loops: CDR1 SEHNR, CDR2 FQNEAQ (reference sequence). CDR3 coding DNA: TGTGCCAGCAGCCTTACAAGTTACGAGCAGTACTTC. Translating gives CASSLTSYEQYF.

CDR3 DNA sequence: TGTGCCAGTAGTTACCAGACCCAGGGGAGTCAGCCCCAGCATTTT. This codes for CASSYQTQGSQPQHF. The gene calls are TRBV19 and TRBJ1-5, with D perhaps TRBD1 (6 bases). The CDR3 runs to 15 residues. CDR1 is LNHDA, CDR2 SQIVND, per germline (reference sequence). V was cut by 5 bases and J by 6 bases, with 17 bases left in between.

The chain employs TRBV4-1 and TRBJ2-2; D perhaps matches TRBD2 (6 bases). Germline V lookup: CDR1 MGHRA, CDR2 YSYEKL. The CDR3 covers 14 residues. V was cut by 0 bases and J by 6 bases, with 8 bases left in between. In DNA form, the CDR3 reads TGCGCCAGCAGCCAAGACGGAGGGGCCGGGGAGCTGTTTTTT. This encodes CASSQDGGAGELFF.

This chain connects TRBV5-8 to TRBJ2-5; TRBD1 agrees at 10 bases. CDR3 length equals 15 residues. V was clipped by 0 bases and J by 1 base; unmatched bases: 0. Germline V gene sequence: CDR1 SGHTS, CDR2 YDEGEE. CDR3 nucleotide sequence: TGTGCCAGCAGCTTGGGACAGGGGGCCCAAGAGACCCAGTACTTC. Translated, it gives CASSLGQGAQETQYF. The full variable domain, completed using reference TRBV5-8 and TRBJ2-5, is EAGVTQSPTHLIKTRGQQATLRCSPISGHTSVYWYQQALGLGLQFLLWYDEGEERNRGNFPPRFSGRQFPNYSSELNVNALELEDSALYLCASSLGQGAQETQYFGPGTRLLVL.

The chain uses TRBV7-2 and TRBJ2-7; 9 bases line up with TRBD2. The CDR3 is made up of 16 amino acids. After removal of 0 bases from V and 2 bases from J, the junction contained 5 bases not matched to a gene. Germline values: CDR1 SGHTA, CDR2 FQGNSA. The CDR3 here is CASSLALAGAAYEQYF. Written as DNA, the CDR3 is TGTGCCAGCAGCTTAGCTTTAGCGGGAGCGGCCTACGAGCAGTACTTC. The variable domain in full, with the rest retrieved from reference TRBV7-2 and TRBJ2-7, is GAGVSQSPSNKVTEKGKDVELRCDPISGHTALYWYRQSLGQGLEFLIYFQGNSAPDKSGLPSDRFSAERTGGSVSTLTIQRTQQEDSAVYLCASSLALAGAAYEQYFGPGTRLTVT.

The CDR3 loop reads CASSDRVHQPQHF. The CDR3, as DNA: TGTGCCAGTAGCGACAGGGTCCATCAGCCCCAGCATTTT. The V call is TRBV3-1 (or the pseudogene TRBV3-2), the J call TRBJ1-5; 7 bases are shared with TRBD1. The CDR3 covers 13 residues. The J segment lost 5 bases and the V segment lost 9 bases, leaving 7 bases of the junction unmatched. From germline, CDR1 is LGHDT and CDR2 YNNKEL (reference sequence).

CDR3 in amino acids: CASSFGTRREDTQYF. The CDR3 DNA sequence: TGCGCCAGCAGCTTCGGGACTCGTCGAGAAGATACGCAGTATTTT. The rearrangement joins TRBV5-1 to TRBJ2-3, with a possible D match to TRBD2 (6 bases). The V and J ends lost 2 bases and 5 bases respectively, with 15 bases between them. The germline gives CDR1 SGHRS, CDR2 YFSETQ. CDR3 length: 15 residues.

The chain employs TRBV18 and TRBJ1-6; D perhaps matches TRBD1 (6 bases). The CDR3 totals 14 residues. Germline CDR1 reads KGHSH; CDR2 reads LQKENI. Trimming stripped 4 bases from V and 5 bases from J, with 9 bases between. The CDR3 DNA is TGTGCCAGCTCACGAGGGGACAATAATTCACCCCTCCACTTT. Its protein is CASSRGDNNSPLHF. Using reference TRBV18 and TRBJ1-6 for the parts outside the CDR3, the full variable domain is NAGVMQNPRHLVRRRGQEARLRCSPMKGHSHVYWYRQLPEEGLKFMVYLQKENIIDESGMPKERFSAEFPKEGPSILRIQQVVRGDSAAYFCASSRGDNNSPLHFGNGTRLTVT.

The V gene is TRBV25-1, the J gene TRBJ2-1; 7 bases agree with TRBD1. In germline, CDR1 is MGHDK, CDR2 SYGVNS. With 6 bases clipped from V and 6 bases from J, the junction kept 8 bases outside the gene matches. The CDR3 spans 14 residues. The CDR3 reads CASSKVGQPNEQFF. The CDR3 region has the DNA TGTGCCAGCAGCAAAGTGGGACAGCCCAATGAGCAGTTCTTC.

The chain links TRBV7-2 to TRBJ1-4; no clear D gene. Germline lookup yields CDR1 SGHTA and CDR2 FQGNSA. V was trimmed by 3 bases and J by 7 bases, leaving 15 bases between them. This CDR3 contains 15 residues. CDR3: CASSLSGKPGEKLFF. CDR3 nucleotide sequence: TGTGCCAGCAGCTTGTCGGGGAAACCGGGTGAAAAACTGTTTTTT.

This clone was observed a single time. This sequence joins TRBV11-2 and TRBJ1-6; 11 positions match TRBD1. Per the germline V gene, CDR1 is SGHAT and CDR2 is FQNNGV. CDR3 length: 15 residues. Unmatched junction bases numbered 11, after V lost 5 bases and J lost 14 bases. The chain's CDR3 is CASSGRDRGGRSLHF. CDR3 in DNA: TGTGCCAGCAGCGGACGGGACAGGGGGGGTCGATCCCTCCACTTT. Full variable domain (remainder filled in from reference TRBV11-2 and TRBJ1-6): EAGVAQSPRYKIIEKRQSVAFWCNPISGHATLYWYQQILGQGPKLLIQFQNNGVVDDSQLPKDRFSAERLKGVDSTLKIQPAKLEDSAVYLCASSGRDRGGRSLHFGNGTRLTVT.

This clone was seen a single time. An end of the junction does not agree with germline; a read error may underlie this. V is TRBV19 and J is TRBJ2-1; 7 nucleotides match TRBD2. Germline V gene sequence: CDR1 LNHDA, CDR2 SQIVND (reference sequence). This CDR3 has 14 amino acids. CDR3 DNA: TGTGCCAGTAGGATAGCGGGTGAAAGAAATGAGCAGTTCTTC. This encodes CASRIAGERNEQFF.

The chain joins TRBV10-3 to TRBJ1-1, with 9 positions matching TRBD1. Unmatched junction bases numbered 6, after V lost 6 bases and J lost 4 bases. This CDR3 contains 14 residues. Looked up from germline, CDR1 is ENHRY and CDR2 is SYGVKD. The DNA for the CDR3 is TGTGCCATCAGAGATGGGACAGGGACCACTGAAGCTTTCTTT. This encodes CAIRDGTGTTEAFF.

The chain has TRBV7-2 and TRBJ2-4; D may be TRBD2 (5 bases). The CDR3 consists of 18 residues. Germline lookup yields CDR1 SGHTA and CDR2 FQGNSA. Trimming shortened V by 4 bases and J by 0 bases, and 19 bases separated the two germline ends. CDR3 nucleotides: TGTGCCAGCAGCTCACGACCCGGACTGAGACTAGCCAAAAACATTCAGTACTTC. It specifies CASSSRPGLRLAKNIQYF.

V is TRBV18 and J is TRBJ2-1; possible D gene TRBD2, 6 bases. In germline, CDR1 is KGHSH, CDR2 LQKENI. Trimming took 3 bases from V and 5 from J, leaving 17 bases between them. This CDR3 region has 16 residues. The CDR3 sequence is CASSPPWWEANNEQFF. The CDR3 DNA sequence: TGTGCCAGCTCACCCCCATGGTGGGAGGCCAACAATGAGCAGTTCTTC. The full variable domain, rest sourced from reference TRBV18 and TRBJ2-1, is NAGVMQNPRHLVRRRGQEARLRCSPMKGHSHVYWYRQLPEEGLKFMVYLQKENIIDESGMPKERFSAEFPKEGPSILRIQQVVRGDSAAYFCASSPPWWEANNEQFFGPGTRLTVL.

This chain joins TRBV2 and TRBJ2-2; D is ambiguous. The germline V gene encodes CDR1 SNHLY and CDR2 FYNNEI. CDR3 length: 12 residues. The V end was cut by 1 base, the J end by 8 bases, with 5 bases between. CDR3 DNA: TGTGCCAGCAGTGAAGTAGTGGGGGAGCTGTTTTTT. It is translated as CASSEVVGELFF. The full variable domain, with the rest looked up from reference TRBV2 and TRBJ2-2, is EPEVTQTPSHQVTQMGQEVILRCVPISNHLYFYWYRQILGQKVEFLVSFYNNEISEKSEIFDDQFSVERPDGSNFTLKIRSTKLEDSAMYFCASSEVVGELFFGEGSRLTVL.

This chain uses TRBV7-3 with TRBJ2-3; 15 bases line up with TRBD2. This CDR3 comprises 18 residues. With 5 bases clipped from V and 4 bases from J, the junction kept 10 bases outside the gene matches. CDR1 and CDR2 (germline): SGHTA, FQGTGA. The CDR3 loop is CASSPGLAGGWGPDTQYF. In nucleotides, the CDR3 is TGTGCCAGCAGCCCCGGACTAGCGGGAGGGTGGGGCCCAGATACGCAGTATTTT.

The chain carries TRBV28 and TRBJ2-5; D unresolved. Germline values: CDR1 MDHEN, CDR2 SYDVKM. CDR3 size: 15 residues. V gave up 2 bases and J gave up 2 bases, with 12 bases separating them. The DNA for the CDR3 is TGTGCCAGCAGTTTAGGCCCAGGCAGGCAAGAGACCCAGTACTTC. Translated: CASSLGPGRQETQYF.

This chain joins TRBV24-1 and TRBJ2-2; TRBD2 matches at 7 bases. CDR3 length: 15 residues. V shed 9 bases and J 6 bases; nucleotides not matched to a gene: 12. Germline CDR1 is KGHDR and CDR2 is SFDVKD. CDR3 coding DNA: TGTGCCACCGGGGGGGTAGGAATGACGGCCGGGGAGCTGTTTTTT. It is translated as CATGGVGMTAGELFF.

The rearrangement joins TRBV27 to TRBJ1-1, with 7 bases matching TRBD1. From germline, CDR1 is MNHEY and CDR2 SMNVEV (reference sequence). V lost 6 bases and J lost 6; bases outside the gene matches: 7. The CDR3 is 13 amino acids. CDR3 in DNA: TGTGCCAGCAGCTCCCTACAGGGGTCTGAAGCTTTCTTT. It specifies CASSSLQGSEAFF.

The V call is TRBV6-6, the J call TRBJ1-2; perhaps TRBD1 as D (5 bases). Trimming took off 6 bases at V and 8 bases at J, with 22 bases between the two ends. CDR1 is MNHNY, CDR2 SVGAGI, per germline (reference sequence). CDR3 length equals 15 residues. In DNA form, the CDR3 reads TGTGCCAGCAGCTTAGGGGAGGGGAATGCAGGAGGCTACACCTTC. Translation: CASSLGEGNAGGYTF.

The chain recombines TRBV21-1 with TRBJ2-3; TRBD2, the table's D call, was not compared with the DNA. TRBV21-1 is a pseudogene segment. The CDR3 has 15 amino acids. CDR3 DNA: TGTGCCAGCAGCAAAGCTAGCGGGAGCCCCGATACGCAGTATTTT. Its protein product is CASSKASGSPDTQYF.

This sequence joins TRBV5-1 and TRBJ1-2; D is ambiguous. Trimming pared 0 bases from V and 2 bases from J, leaving 11 bases between. Germline CDR1 reads SGHRS; CDR2 reads YFSETQ. The CDR3 sequence is 15 residues long. The CDR3 is CASSLDRTSNYGYTF. CDR3 in DNA: TGCGCCAGCAGCTTGGACAGAACCTCCAACTATGGCTACACCTTC.

The chain employs TRBV14 and TRBJ2-7, with a tentative D call TRBD2 (6 bases). Trimming removed 3 bases at V and 7 bases at J, with 16 bases between. CDR3 size: 14 residues. In germline, CDR1 is SGHDN, CDR2 FVKESK. CDR3 DNA sequence: TGTGCCAGCAGCCAGGCCGGAGGGTCGAGGGAGCAGTACTTC. Encoded protein: CASSQAGGSREQYF.

The V gene is TRBV6-1, the J gene TRBJ1-4; D may be TRBD1 (5 bases). Trimming pared 1 base from V and 8 bases from J, leaving 11 bases between. The CDR3 extends over 14 amino acids. The germline CDR1 and CDR2 sequences are MNHNS and SASEGT. CDR3: CASSEGQRGEKLFF. DNA of the CDR3: TGTGCCAGCAGTGAAGGACAGCGGGGAGAAAAACTGTTTTTT.